The present T cell receptor (beta chain) was sequenced within a study of Graves' ophthalmopathy and Graves' hyperthyroidism. Study in general: Blood was drawn at initial diagnosis, before any treatment.

This clonotype was picked up many times. Amplified TCR beta CDR3 regions were obtained using RNA transcripts as template. First-round RT-PCR employed HTBI primers, with a second-round multiplex PCR after it. One entry per CDR3 protein, called by TCRdb with MiXCR from the multiplex PCR reads. This table has 500,000 to 800,000 distinct CDR3 sequences, about 38% appearing once. The sequence was obtained from an adult man with Graves' ophthalmopathy. Sequencing used peripheral blood.

CDR3 sequence (DNA): TGTGCCATCAGTGCGGGATACGAGCAGTACTTC. Its protein is CAISAGYEQYF. The chain links TRBV10-3 to TRBJ2-7; tentative D call: TRBD2 (5 bases). V lost 4 bases and J lost 4, with 5 bases in between. The germline CDR1 and CDR2 sequences are ENHRY and SYGVKD. This CDR3 contains 11 residues.